Below are 16 T cell receptor beta chains sequenced from a single sample in a study of OX40 agonist ivuxolimab in advanced cancers. Assay used: immunoSEQ multiplex PCR; TCRdb lists only in-frame clones, some missing. In the table there are tens of thousands of clones, roughly 85% of which are singletons. Sequenced here: CD4+ or CD8+ T cells sorted from blood, sampled in a trial of the OX40 agonist ivuxolimab. The receptors come from an adult with an advanced solid tumor such as melanoma, head and neck, liver or kidney cancer.

The chain recombines TRBV18 with TRBJ1-5, with TRBD1 as a possible D gene (6 bases). CDR3 length: 17 amino acids. The V and J ends lost 0 bases and 1 base respectively, with 13 bases between them. Per the germline V gene, CDR1 is KGHSH and CDR2 is LQKENI. The CDR3 DNA is TGTGCCAGCTCACCACCGGTGCAGGGGAAGAGCAATCAGCCCCAGCATTTT. This codes for CASSPPVQGKSNQPQHF.

The chain employs TRBV7-9 and TRBJ2-2; D is unclear. With 5 bases removed from V and 4 bases from J, the gap between germline ends came to 11 bases. Germline CDR1 and CDR2: SEHNR and FQNEAQ (reference sequence). The length of the CDR3 is 14 residues. CDR3 in DNA: TGTGCCAGCAGCCCCAGGTTATCCACCGGGGAGCTGTTTTTT. Residues: CASSPRLSTGELFF.

This clone was found a few times. The V call is TRBV5-5, the J call TRBJ1-3, with TRBD1 matching over 11 bases. The CDR3 runs to 17 residues. The V gene's germline CDR1 is SGHKS and CDR2 YYEKEE (reference sequence). Germline trimming cut 4 bases from V and 3 bases from J; bases unmatched to any gene: 9. CDR3 amino acids: CASSTLDRGRVGNTIYF. CDR3 nucleotide sequence: TGTGCCAGCAGCACCCTGGACAGGGGGCGAGTTGGAAACACCATATATTTT.

The chain links TRBV5-1 to TRBJ2-1; no clear D gene. CDR3 length equals 13 residues. CDR1 SGHRS and CDR2 YFSETQ come from the germline V gene. Trimming cost V 0 bases and J 5 bases, with 6 bases left between them. The CDR3 here is CASSLVGNNEQFF. The DNA for the CDR3 is TGCGCCAGCAGCTTGGTGGGAAACAATGAGCAGTTCTTC.

In this sample, this clone turned up once. The V and J genes are TRBV20-1 and TRBJ2-7, with D tentatively TRBD2 (5 bases). The CDR3 length is 11 residues. CDR1 is DFQATT and CDR2 is SNEGSKA in the germline V gene (reference sequence). V shed 5 bases and J shed 6 bases, with 11 bases lying between them. CDR3 protein: CSADRGSEQYF. In nucleotides, the CDR3 is TGCAGTGCTGATCGGGGATCCGAGCAGTACTTC.

This chain joins TRBV7-9 and TRBJ1-2; D is unclear. The V end lost 8 bases, the J end lost 1 base, and 8 bases lay between the germline ends. CDR1 is SEHNR, CDR2 FQNEAQ, per germline (reference sequence). The CDR3 totals 12 residues. CDR3 amino acids: CASSAINYGYTF. In DNA form, the CDR3 reads TGTGCCAGCTCCGCTATTAACTATGGCTACACCTTC.

The V gene is TRBV5-1, the J gene TRBJ2-7, with a tentative D call TRBD2 (6 bases). Germline CDR1 and CDR2: SGHRS and YFSETQ. The CDR3 spans 15 residues. V shed 0 bases and J shed 3 bases, with 13 bases lying between them. DNA of the CDR3: TGCGCCAGCAGCTTGGGATCATGGGGAGGCTACGAGCAGTACTTC. Its translation: CASSLGSWGGYEQYF.

This sequence joins TRBV19 and TRBJ2-1; 11 bases agree with TRBD1. Per germline, CDR1 LNHDA and CDR2 SQIVND (reference sequence). This CDR3 comprises 14 residues. With 7 bases clipped from V and 6 bases from J, the junction kept 5 bases outside the gene matches. The CDR3 reads CASTRDRGFNEQFF. DNA of the CDR3: TGTGCCAGTACACGGGACAGGGGGTTCAATGAGCAGTTCTTC.

This chain links TRBV5-1 with TRBJ1-1; D is unclear. The germline gives CDR1 SGHRS, CDR2 YFSETQ. Trimming took off 4 bases at V and 2 bases at J, with 18 bases between the two ends. This CDR3 has 16 residues. CDR3 in amino acids: CASSPGPESSNTEAFF. DNA for the CDR3: TGCGCCAGCAGCCCGGGTCCTGAGTCTTCTAACACTGAAGCTTTCTTT. Filled out from reference TRBV5-1 and TRBJ1-1, the complete variable domain reads KAGVTQTPRYLIKTRGQQVTLSCSPISGHRSVSWYQQTPGQGLQFLFEYFSETQRNKGNFPGRFSGRQFSNSRSEMNVSTLELGDSALYLCASSPGPESSNTEAFFGQGTRLTVV.

The chain recombines TRBV21-1 with TRBJ2-7; the table names TRBD2, a call not compared with the DNA. TRBV21-1 is tagged as a pseudogene. The CDR3 loop spans 15 amino acids. DNA for the CDR3: TGTGCCAGCAGCCCATCGATAGCGGAGCCCTACGAGCAGTACTTC. Amino acid sequence: CASSPSIAEPYEQYF.

The chain combines TRBV6-1 with TRBJ1-5, with 8 bases that match TRBD1. There are 14 residues in the CDR3. Trimming at V came to 6 bases and at J to 7 bases, leaving 8 bases not matched to a gene. From germline, CDR1 is MNHNS and CDR2 SASEGT. The CDR3 nucleotides are TGTGCCAGCAGCTCAATAGACAGGGGCCAGCCCCAGCATTTT. Amino acid sequence: CASSSIDRGQPQHF.

The J gene is TRBJ2-6, the V gene TRBV5-1; tentatively, D is TRBD2 (6 bases). In germline, CDR1 is SGHRS, CDR2 YFSETQ. The CDR3 loop spans 18 amino acids. Trimming cost V 0 bases and J 0 bases, with 13 bases left between them. In nucleotides, the CDR3 is TGCGCCAGCAGCTTGGGGGACTCTAGATCCTCTGGGGCCAACGTCCTGACTTTC. This encodes CASSLGDSRSSGANVLTF. The full variable domain, completed using reference TRBV5-1 and TRBJ2-6, is KAGVTQTPRYLIKTRGQQVTLSCSPISGHRSVSWYQQTPGQGLQFLFEYFSETQRNKGNFPGRFSGRQFSNSRSEMNVSTLELGDSALYLCASSLGDSRSSGANVLTFGAGSRLTVL.

The chain has TRBV15 and TRBJ2-7; 7 bases fit TRBD2. CDR1 is LNHNV and CDR2 is YYDKDF in the germline V gene (reference sequence). The CDR3 has 14 residues. With 4 bases clipped from V and 3 bases from J, the junction kept 6 bases outside the gene matches. CDR3 residues: CATSTRLASYEQYF. The CDR3 nucleotides read TGTGCCACCAGCACGCGACTAGCTAGCTACGAGCAGTACTTC.

In its sample, this clone was seen once. This chain connects TRBV19 to TRBJ1-1; D remains ambiguous. The V gene's germline CDR1 is LNHDA and CDR2 SQIVND (reference sequence). This CDR3 has 12 residues. V shed 4 bases and J shed 5 bases, with 8 bases lying between them. The CDR3 loop is CASSTLRTEAFF. Written as DNA, the CDR3 is TGTGCCAGTAGTACCTTGAGGACTGAAGCTTTCTTT.

The sample holds one count of this clone. Other nucleotide sequences from this sample produce the same CDR3. The rearrangement uses TRBV11-3 and TRBJ2-1; D possibly corresponds to TRBD2 (6 bases). This CDR3 region has 13 residues. CDR1 SGHNT and CDR2 YENEEA come from the germline V gene. V lost 9 bases, J lost 5 bases, and 14 bases lay in between. The CDR3: CASSPPGDNEQFF. The CDR3 DNA sequence: TGTGCCAGTAGCCCCCCGGGAGACAATGAGCAGTTCTTC. The whole variable domain, filled in from reference TRBV11-3 and TRBJ2-1, reads EAGVVQSPRYKIIEKKQPVAFWCNPISGHNTLYWYLQNLGQGPELLIRYENEEAVDDSQLPKDRFSAERLKGVDSTLKIQPAELGDSAVYLCASSPPGDNEQFFGPGTRLTVL.

V usage is TRBV2 and J usage is TRBJ2-3; 7 bases align to TRBD2. V lost 1 base to trimming and J lost 2 bases; unmatched junction nucleotides: 6. From germline, CDR1 is SNHLY and CDR2 FYNNEI. CDR3 length: 16 residues. In nucleotides, the CDR3 is TGTGCCAGCAGTGAAGGGTCCGGGACTAACACAGATACGCAGTATTTT. Protein product: CASSEGSGTNTDTQYF.